These T cell receptor beta chains were read from a single sample in a study of Ad26.COV2.S vaccination and SARS-CoV-2 variants. Repertoires were generated with immunoSEQ multiplex PCR, while TCRdb's copy carries only in-frame clones and drops some. In the table there are about 680,000 clones, 80% to 90% of which are singletons. Sample: peripheral blood, taken in a trial of Ad26.COV2.S vaccine versus placebo. These receptors all come from a person aged 18-60 years who received the Ad26.COV2.S COVID-19 vaccine or a placebo. Both conserved end residues are part of each CDR3. D genes are given only for firm matches. Part of the rows lack a size; the others show once, few, many or a class for expanded clones.

v_gene	len	abundance	j_gene	d_gene	CDR3aa	CDR3nt
TRBV6-5	12	.	TRBJ2-5	.	CASSRGSETQYF	TGTGCCAGCAGCCGAGGGAGTGAGACCCAGTACTTC
TRBV19	16	.	TRBJ1-5	.	CASKFSEGWSNQPQHF	TGTGCCAGTAAGTTTTCCGAGGGCTGGAGCAATCAGCCCCAGCATTTT
TRBV19	14	.	TRBJ2-7	.	CASSGLQDRYEQYF	TGTGCCAGTAGTGGGCTACAGGACCGCTACGAGCAGTACTTC
TRBV12-3/TRBV12-4	13	once	TRBJ2-3	.	CASSRDQVDTQYF	TGTGCCAGCTCTAGGGATCAGGTAGATACGCAGTATTTT
TRBV6-5	12	.	TRBJ2-1	.	CASSNRVDEQFF	TGTGCCAGCAGCAACAGGGTGGATGAGCAGTTCTTC
TRBV5-1	17	.	TRBJ2-1	.	CASSLVGWRETNNEQFF	TGCGCCAGCAGCTTGGTTGGGTGGAGGGAGACCAACAATGAGCAGTTCTTC
TRBV6-7	14	.	TRBJ1-1	.	CASSRDPGRPEAFF	TGTGCCAGCAGCCGGGACCCAGGGAGGCCTGAAGCTTTCTTT
TRBV7-2	13	few	TRBJ1-1	.	CASSPQGNTEAFF	TGTGCCAGCAGCCCACAGGGGAACACTGAAGCTTTCTTT
TRBV13	13	.	TRBJ1-2	.	CASSLGWPYGYTF	TGTGCCAGCAGCTTAGGGTGGCCCTATGGCTACACCTTC
TRBV15	16	.	TRBJ1-3	.	CATSRGGLISGNTIYF	TGTGCCACCAGCAGGGGTGGACTTATCTCTGGAAACACCATATATTTT
TRBV10-1	17	.	TRBJ2-7	TRBD2	CASSDGGTGLAGDEQYF	TGCGCCAGCAGTGATGGAGGGACCGGACTAGCGGGAGACGAGCAGTACTTC
TRBV7-9	16	.	TRBJ2-1	.	CASSSTRLVRYNEQFF	TGTGCCAGCAGCTCAACCCGACTAGTGAGGTACAATGAGCAGTTCTTC
TRBV2	14	.	TRBJ2-3	TRBD2	CASSSLAGTDTQYF	TGTGCCAGCAGTTCTCTAGCGGGCACAGATACGCAGTATTTT
TRBV6-5	15	.	TRBJ2-7	TRBD2	CASSYSRTSGYEQYF	TGTGCCAGCAGTTACAGCAGGACTAGCGGCTACGAGCAGTACTTC
TRBV30	13	once	TRBJ2-1	TRBD2	CARGSGTSRSEFF	TGTGCCCGTGGCAGCGGGACCTCTAGGTCGGAGTTCTTC
TRBV24-1	19	.	TRBJ1-5	.	CATSDFVQGRGWSNQPQHF	TGTGCCACCAGTGATTTTGTGCAGGGGCGAGGGTGGAGCAATCAGCCCCAGCATTTT
TRBV6-5	14	.	TRBJ2-7	.	CASSYRTSAYEQYF	TGTGCCAGCAGTTATCGGACCAGCGCCTACGAGCAGTACTTC
TRBV19	16	few	TRBJ2-7	.	CASSIGGGASSYEQYF	TGTGCCAGTAGTATAGGAGGAGGCGCCAGCTCCTACGAGCAGTACTTC
TRBV2	14	.	TRBJ1-5	.	CASSEVSSNQPQHF	TGTGCCAGCAGTGAAGTGTCAAGCAATCAGCCCCAGCATTTT
TRBV9	15	.	TRBJ2-3	.	CASSVVAGGTDTQYF	TGTGCCAGCAGCGTAGTGGCAGGAGGCACAGATACGCAGTATTTT
TRBV30	13	.	TRBJ2-5	.	CAWSQGTEETQYF	TGTGCCTGGAGCCAGGGAACGGAGGAGACCCAGTACTTC
TRBV7-2	16	.	TRBJ1-3	.	CASSWASGNPGNTIYF	TGTGCCAGCAGCTGGGCCTCAGGGAACCCTGGAAACACCATATATTTT